A single T cell receptor (beta chain) is shown here with its context. Its antigen is unknown. Semi-nested PCR with Nested Universal Primer A followed constant-region reverse priming of full-length variable regions. TCRdb reprocessed the 5' RACE reads with MiXCR, giving one entry per CDR3 protein. The data contain fewer than 40,000 distinct CDR3 sequences, approximately 25% of them singletons. Findings of the study overall: Tumor memory CD4+ T cell TCR gene usage clustered with blood and lymph node memory CD4+ cells and lymph node naive CD4+ cells.

The germline V gene has CDR1 LGHDT and CDR2 YNNKEL (reference sequence). The CDR3 is 17 residues long. Losses at the gene ends were 1 base for V and 3 bases for J; bases not matched to a gene: 7. Memory CD4+ cells were defined as CD4+CD45RO+CD25-. Sample: memory CD4+ T cells sorted from blood. Stated subset: memory CD4+ T cells, CD4+CD45RO+CD25-. This receptor was identified in a female donor with breast cancer. The chain employs TRBV3-1 and TRBJ2-7, with TRBD2 identical over 12 bases. The DNA for the CDR3 is TGTGCCAGCAGCCAAGCCCTACTAGCGGGGGGCGACTACGAGCAGTACTTC. The encoded protein is CASSQALLAGGDYEQYF.